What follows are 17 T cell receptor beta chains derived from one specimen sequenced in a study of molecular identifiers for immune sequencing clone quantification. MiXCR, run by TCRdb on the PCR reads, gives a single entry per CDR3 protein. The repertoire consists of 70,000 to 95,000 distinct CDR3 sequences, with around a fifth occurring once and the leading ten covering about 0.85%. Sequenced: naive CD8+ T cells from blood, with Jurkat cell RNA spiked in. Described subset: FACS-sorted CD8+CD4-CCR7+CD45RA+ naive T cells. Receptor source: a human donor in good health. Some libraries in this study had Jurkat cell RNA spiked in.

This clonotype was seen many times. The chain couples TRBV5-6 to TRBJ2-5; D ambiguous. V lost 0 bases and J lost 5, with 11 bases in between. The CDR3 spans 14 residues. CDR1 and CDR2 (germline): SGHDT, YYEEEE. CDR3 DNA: TGTGCCAGCAGCTTGGTCCTGCGTAGGGAGACCCAGTACTTC. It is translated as CASSLVLRRETQYF.

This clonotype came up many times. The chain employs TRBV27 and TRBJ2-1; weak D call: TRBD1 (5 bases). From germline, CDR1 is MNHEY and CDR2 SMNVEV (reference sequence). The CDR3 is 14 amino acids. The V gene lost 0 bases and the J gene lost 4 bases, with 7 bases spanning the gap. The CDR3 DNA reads TGTGCCAGCAGTTTATCCCAGGGTTACAATGAGCAGTTCTTC. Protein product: CASSLSQGYNEQFF.

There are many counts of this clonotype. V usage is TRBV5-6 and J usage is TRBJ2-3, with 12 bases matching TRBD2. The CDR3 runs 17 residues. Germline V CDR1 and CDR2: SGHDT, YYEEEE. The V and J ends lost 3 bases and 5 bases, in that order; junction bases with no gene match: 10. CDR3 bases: TGTGCCAGCAGCTCTGAGACTAGCGGGAGAAGGATAGATACGCAGTATTTT. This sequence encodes CASSSETSGRRIDTQYF.

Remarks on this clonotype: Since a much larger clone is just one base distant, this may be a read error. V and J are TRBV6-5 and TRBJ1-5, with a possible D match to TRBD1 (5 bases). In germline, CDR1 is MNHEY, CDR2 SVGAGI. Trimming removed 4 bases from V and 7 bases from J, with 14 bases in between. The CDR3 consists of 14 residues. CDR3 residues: CASSSGRGWQPQHF. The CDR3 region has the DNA TGTGCCAGCAGTTCCGGACGGGGGTGGCAGCCCCAGCATTTT.

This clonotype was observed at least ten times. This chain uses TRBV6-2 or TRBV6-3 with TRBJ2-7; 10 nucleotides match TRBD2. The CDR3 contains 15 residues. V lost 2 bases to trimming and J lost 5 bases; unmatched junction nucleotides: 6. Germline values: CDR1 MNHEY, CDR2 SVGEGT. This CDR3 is CASSYGLAGVNEQYF. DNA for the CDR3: TGTGCCAGCAGTTACGGGCTAGCGGGAGTGAACGAGCAGTACTTC.

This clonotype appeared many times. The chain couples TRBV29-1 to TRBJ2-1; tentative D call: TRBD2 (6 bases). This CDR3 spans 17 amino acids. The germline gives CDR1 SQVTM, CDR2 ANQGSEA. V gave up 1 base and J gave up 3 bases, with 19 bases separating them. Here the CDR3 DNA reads TGCAGCGTTGAAGTTCGATCGGCAGGGAGGCTCTACAATGAGCAGTTCTTC. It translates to CSVEVRSAGRLYNEQFF.

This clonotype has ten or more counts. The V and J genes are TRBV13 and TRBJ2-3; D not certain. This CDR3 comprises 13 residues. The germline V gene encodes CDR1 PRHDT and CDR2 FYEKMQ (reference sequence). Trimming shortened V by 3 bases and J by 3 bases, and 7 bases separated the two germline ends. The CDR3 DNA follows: TGTGCCAGCAGCTTGTCCGCGACAGATACGCAGTATTTT. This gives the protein CASSLSATDTQYF.

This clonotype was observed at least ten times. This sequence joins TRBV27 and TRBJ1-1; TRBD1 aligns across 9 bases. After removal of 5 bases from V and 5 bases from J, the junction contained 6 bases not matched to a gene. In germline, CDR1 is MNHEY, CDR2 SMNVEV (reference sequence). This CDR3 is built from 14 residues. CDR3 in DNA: TGTGCCAGCAGTCCAAGACAGGGGGATACTGAAGCTTTCTTT. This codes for CASSPRQGDTEAFF.

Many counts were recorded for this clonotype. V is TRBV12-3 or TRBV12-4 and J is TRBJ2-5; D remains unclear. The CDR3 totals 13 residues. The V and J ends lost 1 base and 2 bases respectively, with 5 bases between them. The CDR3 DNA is TGTGCCAGCAGTTTAGTCGGACAAGAGACCCAGTACTTC. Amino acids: CASSLVGQETQYF.

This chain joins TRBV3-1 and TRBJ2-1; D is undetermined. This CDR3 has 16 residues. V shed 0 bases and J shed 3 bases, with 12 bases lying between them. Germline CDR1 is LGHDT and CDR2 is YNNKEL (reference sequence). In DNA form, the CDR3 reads TGTGCCAGCAGCCAAGATGGCCTCCGGTACTACAATGAGCAGTTCTTC. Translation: CASSQDGLRYYNEQFF.

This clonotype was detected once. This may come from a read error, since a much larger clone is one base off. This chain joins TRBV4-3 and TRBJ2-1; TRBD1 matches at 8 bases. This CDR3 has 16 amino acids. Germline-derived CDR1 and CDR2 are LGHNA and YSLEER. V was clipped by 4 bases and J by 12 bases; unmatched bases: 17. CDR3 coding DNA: TGCGCCAGCAGCCCTAAAACGGGCCATCTAGGACAGGGGCAGTTCTTC. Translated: CASSPKTGHLGQGQFF.

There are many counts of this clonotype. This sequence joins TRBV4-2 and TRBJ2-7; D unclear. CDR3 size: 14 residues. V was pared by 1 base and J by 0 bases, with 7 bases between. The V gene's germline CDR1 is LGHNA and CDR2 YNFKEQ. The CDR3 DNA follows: TGTGCCAGCAGCCAAGCGGTCCACTCCTACGAGCAGTACTTC. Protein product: CASSQAVHSYEQYF.

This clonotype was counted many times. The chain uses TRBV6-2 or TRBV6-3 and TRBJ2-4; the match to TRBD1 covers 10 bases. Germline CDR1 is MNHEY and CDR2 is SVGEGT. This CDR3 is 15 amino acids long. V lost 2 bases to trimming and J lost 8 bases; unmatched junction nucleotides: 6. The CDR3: CASSYIRGQGHIQYF. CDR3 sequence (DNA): TGTGCCAGCAGTTACATCAGGGGACAGGGGCACATTCAGTACTTC.

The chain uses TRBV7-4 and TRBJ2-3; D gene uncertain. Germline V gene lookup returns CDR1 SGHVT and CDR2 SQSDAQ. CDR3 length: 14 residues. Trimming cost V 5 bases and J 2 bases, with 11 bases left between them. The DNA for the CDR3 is TGTGCCAGCAGCCCAGAAACAACCACAGATACGCAGTATTTT. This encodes CASSPETTTDTQYF. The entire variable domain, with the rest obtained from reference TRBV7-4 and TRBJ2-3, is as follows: GAGVSQSPRYKVAKRGRDVALRCDSISGHVTLYWYRQTLGQGSEVLTYSQSDAQRDKSGRPSGRFSAERPERSVSTLKIQRTEQGDSAVYLCASSPETTTDTQYFGPGTRLTVL.

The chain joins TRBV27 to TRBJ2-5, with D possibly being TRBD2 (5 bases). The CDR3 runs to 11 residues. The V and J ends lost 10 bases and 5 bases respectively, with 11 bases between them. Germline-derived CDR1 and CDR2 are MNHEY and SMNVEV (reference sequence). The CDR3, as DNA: TGTGCCACCCGGACTTGGGAGACCCAGTACTTC. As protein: CATRTWETQYF.

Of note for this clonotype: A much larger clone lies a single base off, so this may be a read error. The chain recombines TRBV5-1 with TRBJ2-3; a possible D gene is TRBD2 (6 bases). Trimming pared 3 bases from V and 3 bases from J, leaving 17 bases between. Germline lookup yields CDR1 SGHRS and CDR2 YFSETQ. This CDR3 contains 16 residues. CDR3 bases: TGCGCCAGCAGCTCCGGGGAGTGGAGGGTGACAGATACGCAGTATTTT. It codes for CASSSGEWRVTDTQYF.

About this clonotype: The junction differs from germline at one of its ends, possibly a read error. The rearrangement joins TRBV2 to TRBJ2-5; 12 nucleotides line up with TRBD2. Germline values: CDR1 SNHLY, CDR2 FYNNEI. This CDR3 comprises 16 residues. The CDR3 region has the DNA TGTGCCAGCGGGGCTGGACTAGCGGGGCATCAAGAGACCCAGCACTTC. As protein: CASGAGLAGHQETQHF.